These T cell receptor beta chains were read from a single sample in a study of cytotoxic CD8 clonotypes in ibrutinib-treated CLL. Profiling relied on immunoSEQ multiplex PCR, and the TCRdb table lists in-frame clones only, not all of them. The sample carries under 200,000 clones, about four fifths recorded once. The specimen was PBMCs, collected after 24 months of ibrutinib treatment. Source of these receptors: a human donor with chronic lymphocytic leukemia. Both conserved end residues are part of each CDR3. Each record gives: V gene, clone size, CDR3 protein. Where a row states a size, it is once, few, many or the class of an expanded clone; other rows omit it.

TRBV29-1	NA	CSVENGEGSGYTF
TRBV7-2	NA	CASSTRQGTSGELFF
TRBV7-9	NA	CASSSPTLHTEAFF
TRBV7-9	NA	CASSPTGTSGREQYF
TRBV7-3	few	CASSPQTSGNTIYF
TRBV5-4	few	CASSDNQGYGNTIYF
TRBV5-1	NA	CASTQGLTTEAFF
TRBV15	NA	CATSRDPSGRYYEQYF
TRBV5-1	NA	CASSLAPGQPQHF
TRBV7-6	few	CASSPAGAYSGNTIYF
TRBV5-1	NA	CASNSRNEQFF
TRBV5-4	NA	CASTLEGPIRGYTF
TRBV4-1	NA	CASSQGQLAYEQYF
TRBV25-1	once	CASSTRSSGRETQYF
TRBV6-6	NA	CASRQGSEKLFF
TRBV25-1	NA	CASSGQGFEQFF
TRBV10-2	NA	CASSATNPNQPQHF
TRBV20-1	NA	CSANRNEKLFF
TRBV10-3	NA	CATTGRPNTEAFF
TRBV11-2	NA	CASSPRVGRGGNTEAFF
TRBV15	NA	CATSRGPWVQYF
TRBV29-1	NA	CSAARGAGSNNIQYF
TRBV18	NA	CASSPIADNEQFF
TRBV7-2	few	CASSPGTSGRALNEQFF
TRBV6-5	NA	CASRRTGGTEAFF
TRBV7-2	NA	CASSDGQAPNEKLFF
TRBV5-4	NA	CASSRGGGRDTEAFF
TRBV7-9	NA	CASSLAGQVQETQYF
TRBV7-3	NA	CASSLESKRGDTQYF
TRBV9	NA	CASSASGGGTEAFF
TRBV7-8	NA	CASSSQGAQINTEAFF
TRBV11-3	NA	CASSSSGTVNTGELFF
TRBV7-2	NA	CASSLMGGQETQYF
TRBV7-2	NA	CASSLLGGAGEQYF
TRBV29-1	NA	CSVEGKGAGEKLFF
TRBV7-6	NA	CASSRHNNEQYF
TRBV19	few	CASSIYTDGTQPQHF
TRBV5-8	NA	CASSLWTGTRAFF
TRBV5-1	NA	CASSQSSVGSSYEQYF
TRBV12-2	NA	CASPVDSNHPWVYLREQYF
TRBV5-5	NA	CASSSGQGKAGANVLTF
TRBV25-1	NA	CASSGGLTNYGYTF
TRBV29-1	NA	CSVRTGGRGEQYF
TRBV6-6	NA	CASSYSIYSSYNEQFF